These 6 T cell receptor beta chains came from one sample sequenced in a study of control samples from healthy donors and cancer patients. Data came from immunoSEQ multiplex PCR; TCRdb stores just in-frame clones and leaves some out. Among roughly 120,000 clones, approximately 90% were seen once, and the ten largest hold about 1.1%. Sequenced: PBMCs. These receptors originate from a woman in her forties or fifties with colorectal cancer.

DNA for the CDR3: TGTGCCAGCAGCCAGGGGGGACTAGCGGCGTACAATGAGCAGTTCTTC. Translated, it gives CASSQGGLAAYNEQFF. V gene TRBV3-1 (or the pseudogene TRBV3-2) combines with J gene TRBJ2-1; 11 positions match TRBD2. Germline lookup yields CDR1 LGHDT and CDR2 YNNKEL (reference sequence). This CDR3 spans 16 amino acids. V lost 3 bases to trimming and J lost 4 bases; unmatched junction nucleotides: 5.

V and J are TRBV10-2 and TRBJ2-5, with 12 bases that match TRBD2. The CDR3 covers 16 residues. From germline, CDR1 is WSHSY and CDR2 SAAADI. V trimming: 7 bases; J trimming: 3 bases; junction bases outside the gene matches: 9. The CDR3 sequence is CASKPGLAGKEETQYF. CDR3 bases: TGCGCCAGCAAACCGGGACTAGCGGGTAAAGAAGAGACCCAGTACTTC.

The chain couples TRBV30 to TRBJ2-5; no reliable D call. Trimming took off 3 bases at V and 0 bases at J, with 8 bases between the two ends. Germline CDR1 is GTSNPN and CDR2 is SVGIG (reference sequence). This CDR3 is built from 13 residues. The CDR3 nucleotides read TGTGCCTGGAGAGGACGGAACCAAGAGACCCAGTACTTC. This translates into CAWRGRNQETQYF.

This clone turned up a few times. The CDR3 loop is CASSQAGTRGYTF. DNA of the CDR3: TGTGCCAGCAGCCAAGCTGGGACACGTGGCTACACCTTC. The chain employs TRBV12-3 or TRBV12-4 and TRBJ1-2; D is perhaps TRBD1 (6 bases). V lost 6 bases, J lost 7 bases, and 15 bases lay in between. The length of the CDR3 is 13 residues.

CDR3 region: CASSYSWGQLNTEAFF. CDR3 in DNA: TGTGCCAGCAGTTACTCATGGGGTCAGTTGAACACTGAAGCTTTCTTT. This sequence joins TRBV6-5 and TRBJ1-1, with unresolved D. CDR1 MNHEY and CDR2 SVGAGI come from the germline V gene. The CDR3 covers 16 residues. V dropped 0 bases and J dropped 0 bases, with 11 bases sitting between them.

V and J are TRBV5-1 and TRBJ2-3; TRBD1 aligns across 7 bases. Germline V lookup: CDR1 SGHRS, CDR2 YFSETQ. Trimming removed 0 bases from V and 3 bases from J; junction bases left unmatched: 4. The CDR3 has 15 amino acids. The CDR3 nucleotides are TGCGCCAGCAGCTTGGAACTGACAGGGACAGATACGCAGTATTTT. It specifies CASSLELTGTDTQYF.